These 13 T cell receptor beta chains were all obtained from the same sample, sequenced in a study of shared clonotypes between healthy human individuals. The repertoire was sequenced with immunoSEQ multiplex PCR; TCRdb's copy has only in-frame clones and lacks some. The table has 2.3 million or so clones, over 85% seen once. Sequences were obtained from naive CD4+ T cells from PBMCs. Subset denoted: CD45RA+ positively selected. The receptors derive from a man aged 18 to 35 in good health. Some clones in this sample may be carry-over from other donors' samples.

This clone was observed a few times. The CDR3 nucleotides read TGTGCCAGCAGCCCACGTGGGGGCGCAAGTTCCTACGAGCAGTACTTC. Translating gives CASSPRGGASSYEQYF. The rearrangement joins TRBV7-9 to TRBJ2-7, with a possible D match to TRBD1 (6 bases). V gave up 5 bases and J gave up 1 base, with 18 bases separating them. Germline values: CDR1 SEHNR, CDR2 FQNEAQ (reference sequence). This CDR3 spans 16 amino acids. The full variable domain, its missing parts supplied by reference TRBV7-9 and TRBJ2-7, is DTGVSQNPRHKITKRGQNVTFRCDPISEHNRLYWYRQTLGQGPEFLTYFQNEAQLEKSRLLSDRFSAERPKGSFSTLEIQRTEQGDSAMYLCASSPRGGASSYEQYFGPGTRLTVT.

This clone was observed once. The chain links TRBV19 to TRBJ2-1; TRBD2 might be the D (5 bases). CDR3 size: 13 residues. V lost 4 bases and J 8 bases, leaving 12 bases between the germline ends. Per the germline V gene, CDR1 is LNHDA and CDR2 is SQIVND (reference sequence). The CDR3 region is CASSRSASHEQFF. The CDR3 DNA reads as TGTGCCAGTAGTAGGTCGGCTAGCCATGAGCAGTTCTTC.

The rearrangement joins TRBV11-3 to TRBJ2-5, with 10 bases aligning to TRBD1. The V segment lost 4 bases and the J segment 1 base; nucleotides outside the gene matches: 9. The CDR3 sequence is 17 residues long. Germline assignment: CDR1 SGHNT and CDR2 YENEEA. CDR3 residues: CASSSPYRDRGQETQYF. CDR3 coding DNA: TGTGCCAGCAGCTCGCCTTACCGGGACAGGGGCCAAGAGACCCAGTACTTC. The full variable domain, in which reference TRBV11-3 and TRBJ2-5 provide the parts outside the CDR3, is EAGVVQSPRYKIIEKKQPVAFWCNPISGHNTLYWYLQNLGQGPELLIRYENEEAVDDSQLPKDRFSAERLKGVDSTLKIQPAELGDSAVYLCASSSPYRDRGQETQYFGPGTRLLVL.

This clone was seen once. Other DNA sequences in the sample encode the same CDR3. The chain employs TRBV19 and TRBJ1-5; no reliable D call. Germline CDR1 and CDR2: LNHDA and SQIVND (reference sequence). The CDR3 has 12 residues. V dropped 5 bases and J dropped 5 bases, with 7 bases sitting between them. The CDR3 DNA follows: TGTGCCAGTAGTCCCCTGGATCAGCCCCAGCATTTT. Translated: CASSPLDQPQHF.

Only one count was recorded for this clone. The CDR3 DNA reads TGTGCCAGTAGTAGGTTCGGGACAGGTGCCTACGAGCAGTACTTC. It is translated as CASSRFGTGAYEQYF. The chain joins TRBV19 to TRBJ2-7; 8 positions agree with TRBD1. Germline V lookup: CDR1 LNHDA, CDR2 SQIVND (reference sequence). The CDR3 has 15 amino acids. J lost 2 bases, V lost 4 bases, and 7 bases had no gene match.

The V and J genes are TRBV28 and TRBJ2-6; the D gene is possibly TRBD2 (5 bases). Per germline, CDR1 MDHEN and CDR2 SYDVKM. This CDR3 region has 15 residues. The V end lost 6 bases, the J end lost 0 bases, and 9 bases lay between the germline ends. The DNA for the CDR3 is TGTGCCAGCAGCCCCCGGGGCTCTGGGGCCAACGTCCTGACTTTC. Its translation is CASSPRGSGANVLTF.

The chain combines TRBV4-2 with TRBJ2-4; no firm D call. The CDR3 contains 15 residues. The V gene lost 3 bases and the J gene lost 8 bases, with 17 bases spanning the gap. The germline V gene encodes CDR1 LGHNA and CDR2 YNFKEQ. The chain's CDR3 is CASSHGPLSRDIQYF. The CDR3 DNA reads as TGTGCCAGCAGCCATGGCCCGCTAAGCCGGGACATTCAGTACTTC.

The rearrangement joins TRBV9 to TRBJ2-2; D may correspond to TRBD1 or TRBD2 (5 bases each). The V end was cut by 2 bases, the J end by 6 bases, with 11 bases between. The CDR3 runs to 14 residues. In germline, CDR1 is SGDLS, CDR2 YYNGEE. The CDR3 loop is CASSVQGRSGELFF. The CDR3 DNA is TGTGCCAGCAGCGTTCAGGGACGGTCCGGGGAGCTGTTTTTT.

The genes are TRBV5-5 and TRBJ1-5; no reliable D call. Per germline, CDR1 SGHKS and CDR2 YYEKEE (reference sequence). The CDR3 has 14 residues. V was cut by 2 bases and J by 1 base, with 7 bases left in between. CDR3 nucleotide sequence: TGTGCCAGCAGCTTCTCTGGCAGCAATCAGCCCCAGCATTTT. Translation gives CASSFSGSNQPQHF. The entire variable domain, with the rest obtained from reference TRBV5-5 and TRBJ1-5, is as follows: DAGVTQSPTHLIKTRGQQVTLRCSPISGHKSVSWYQQVLGQGPQFIFQYYEKEERGRGNFPDRFSARQFPNYSSELNVNALLLGDSALYLCASSFSGSNQPQHFGDGTRLSIL.

The chain couples TRBV5-1 to TRBJ2-7; 12 nucleotides line up with TRBD2. The CDR3 sequence is 15 residues long. V trimming: 1 base; J trimming: 3 bases; junction bases outside the gene matches: 2. The germline CDR1 and CDR2 sequences are SGHRS and YFSETQ. Written as DNA, the CDR3 is TGCGCCAGCAGCTTGTCGACTAGCGGGAGCTACGAGCAGTACTTC. This sequence encodes CASSLSTSGSYEQYF.

The chain recombines TRBV6-5 with TRBJ1-1, with a possible D match to TRBD1 (6 bases). Germline CDR1 and CDR2: MNHEY and SVGAGI. Trimming shortened V by 0 bases and J by 3 bases, and 14 bases separated the two germline ends. This CDR3 is 16 amino acids long. The CDR3, as DNA: TGTGCCAGCAGTTACTCGATGTCAGGGGCCGACACTGAAGCTTTCTTT. Translated: CASSYSMSGADTEAFF.

The rearrangement links TRBV5-1 to TRBJ2-1, with D tentatively TRBD2 (6 bases). V was clipped by 5 bases and J by 8 bases, with 23 bases between them. The CDR3 has 16 residues. Germline V gene lookup returns CDR1 SGHRS and CDR2 YFSETQ. The CDR3: CASRIGEAGSADEQFF. CDR3 coding DNA: TGCGCCAGCAGAATAGGGGAGGCGGGATCGGCCGATGAGCAGTTCTTC.

J is TRBJ2-7 and V is TRBV27; 8 nucleotides agree with TRBD2. The germline V gene has CDR1 MNHEY and CDR2 SMNVEV (reference sequence). V dropped 5 bases and J dropped 4; count of bases not matched to a gene: 10. The CDR3 extends over 15 amino acids. CDR3: CASSPGGAGVYEQYF. For the CDR3, the DNA is TGTGCCAGCAGTCCCGGGGGAGCGGGAGTATACGAGCAGTACTTC.